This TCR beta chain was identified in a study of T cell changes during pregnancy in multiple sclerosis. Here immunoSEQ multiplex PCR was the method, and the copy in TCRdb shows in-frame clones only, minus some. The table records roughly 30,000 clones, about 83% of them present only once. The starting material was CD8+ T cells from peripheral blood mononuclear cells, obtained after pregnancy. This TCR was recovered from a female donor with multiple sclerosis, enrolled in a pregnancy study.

The CDR3 DNA sequence: TGTGCCAGCAGCTTGTCGTCTAGACAGGGTAATTATGGCTACACCTTC. As protein: CASSLSSRQGNYGYTF. This chain joins TRBV5-5 and TRBJ1-2; 7 bases agree with TRBD1. Germline CDR1 reads SGHKS; CDR2 reads YYEKEE (reference sequence). The V segment lost 1 base and the J segment 5 bases; nucleotides outside the gene matches: 11. The CDR3 runs 16 residues.